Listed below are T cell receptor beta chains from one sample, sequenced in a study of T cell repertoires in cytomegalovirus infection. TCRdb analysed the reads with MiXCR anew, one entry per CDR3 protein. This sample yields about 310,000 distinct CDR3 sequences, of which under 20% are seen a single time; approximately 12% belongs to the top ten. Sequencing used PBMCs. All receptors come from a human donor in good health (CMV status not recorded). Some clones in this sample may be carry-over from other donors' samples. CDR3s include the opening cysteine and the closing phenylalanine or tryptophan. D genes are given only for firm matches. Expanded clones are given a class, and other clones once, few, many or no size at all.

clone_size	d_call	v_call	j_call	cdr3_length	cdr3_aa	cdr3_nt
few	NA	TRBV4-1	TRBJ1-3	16	CASSQDTTGTRNTIYF	TGCGCCAGCAGCCAAGATACAACAGGGACCAGAAACACCATATATTTT
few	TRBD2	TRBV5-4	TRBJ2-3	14	CASTSGGFTDTQYF	TGTGCCAGCACTAGCGGGGGTTTCACAGATACGCAGTATTTT
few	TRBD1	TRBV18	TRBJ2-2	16	CASSPFGTGNTGELFF	TGTGCCAGCTCACCATTCGGGACAGGGAACACCGGGGAGCTGTTTTTT
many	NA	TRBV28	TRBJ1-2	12	CATTPGNYGYTF	TGTGCCACCACGCCAGGGAACTATGGCTACACCTTC
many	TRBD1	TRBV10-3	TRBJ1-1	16	CAISELQGELSTEAFF	TGTGCCATCAGTGAGTTGCAGGGGGAACTAAGCACTGAAGCTTTCTTT
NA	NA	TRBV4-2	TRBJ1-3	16	CASSQPTGNSGNTIYF	TGTGCCAGCAGCCAACCTACAGGGAACTCTGGAAACACCATATATTTT
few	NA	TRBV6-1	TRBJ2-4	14	CASSVGLAKNIQYF	TGTGCCAGCAGTGTTGGATTAGCCAAAAACATTCAGTACTTC
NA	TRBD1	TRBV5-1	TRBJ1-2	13	CATSTGANYGYTF	TGCGCCACCTCGACAGGGGCGAACTATGGCTACACCTTC
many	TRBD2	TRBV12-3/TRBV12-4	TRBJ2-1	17	CASSPGTSGGAYNEQFF	TGTGCCAGCAGTCCAGGGACTAGCGGGGGGGCCTACAATGAGCAGTTCTTC
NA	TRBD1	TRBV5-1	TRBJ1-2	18	CASSLWGNRQGAEAGYTF	TGCGCCAGCAGCTTGTGGGGGAACAGACAGGGGGCGGAGGCTGGCTACACCTTC
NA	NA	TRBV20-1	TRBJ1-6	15	CSARAGRVGNSPLHF	TGCAGTGCTAGAGCGGGCAGGGTAGGAAATTCACCCCTCCACTTT
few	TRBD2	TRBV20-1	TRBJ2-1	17	CSARDSPTSGPYNEQFF	TGCAGTGCTAGAGATTCCCCCACTAGCGGTCCCTACAATGAGCAGTTCTTC
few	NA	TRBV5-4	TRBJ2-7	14	CASSLRQTSYEQYF	TGTGCCAGCAGCTTGCGGCAGACCAGCTACGAGCAGTACTTC
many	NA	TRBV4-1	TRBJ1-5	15	CASSERAGSNQPQHF	TGCGCCAGCAGCGAAAGGGCCGGGAGCAATCAGCCCCAGCATTTT
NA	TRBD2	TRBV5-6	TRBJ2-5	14	CASSSLAGDRAGYF	TGTGCCAGCAGCTCACTAGCGGGGGACCGCGCGGGGTACTTC
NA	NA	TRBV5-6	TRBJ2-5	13	CASWEAGVETQYF	TGTGCCAGCTGGGAGGCAGGGGTAGAGACCCAGTACTTC
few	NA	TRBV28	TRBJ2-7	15	CASRYDTDFSYEQYF	TGTGCCAGCAGATACGACACCGACTTCTCCTACGAGCAGTACTTC
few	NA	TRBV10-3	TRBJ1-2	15	CAIRKPQGQSWGYTF	TGTGCCATCAGGAAACCTCAGGGGCAGTCTTGGGGCTACACCTTC
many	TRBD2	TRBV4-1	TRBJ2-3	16	CASSQDHRGGVDTQYF	TGCGCCAGCAGCCAGGATCACCGGGGGGGAGTGGATACGCAGTATTTT
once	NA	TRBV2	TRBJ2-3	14	CASTFRGATDTQYF	TGTGCCAGCACCTTCCGGGGGGCCACAGATACGCAGTATTTT
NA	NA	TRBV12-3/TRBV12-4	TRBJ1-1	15	CASSFNWGLRGEAFF	TGTGCCAGCAGTTTTAATTGGGGCCTCCGAGGGGAAGCTTTCTTT
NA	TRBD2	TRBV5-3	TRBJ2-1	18	CASSLPASGGPRNNEQFF	TGTGCCAGCAGCTTGCCGGCTAGCGGGGGGCCGAGGAACAATGAGCAGTTCTTC
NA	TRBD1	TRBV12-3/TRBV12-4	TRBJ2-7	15	CASSLRTGVIYEQYF	TGTGCCAGCAGTTTAAGGACAGGGGTGATCTACGAGCAGTACTTC
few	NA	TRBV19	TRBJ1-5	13	CASSTLPGQPQHF	TGTGCCAGTAGTACCCTCCCAGGACAGCCCCAGCATTTT
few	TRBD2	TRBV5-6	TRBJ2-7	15	CASSLGTSGAYEQYF	TGTGCCAGCAGCTTGGGGACTAGCGGGGCCTACGAGCAGTACTTC
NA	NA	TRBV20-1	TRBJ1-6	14	CSAPEVEGNSPLHF	TGCAGTGCTCCCGAGGTTGAGGGTAATTCACCCCTCCACTTT
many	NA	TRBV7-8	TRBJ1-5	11	CASSSKGAQHF	TGTGCCAGCAGCTCTAAGGGGGCCCAGCATTTT
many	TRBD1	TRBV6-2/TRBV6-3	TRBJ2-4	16	CASSSPGTVAKNIQYF	TGTGCCAGCAGTTCCCCCGGGACAGTAGCCAAAAACATTCAGTACTTC
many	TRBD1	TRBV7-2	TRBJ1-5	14	CASSPGQHNQPQHF	TGTGCCAGCAGTCCGGGACAGCACAATCAGCCCCAGCATTTT
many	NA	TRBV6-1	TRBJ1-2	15	CASSPGTASGSGYTF	TGTGCCAGCAGTCCCGGGACGGCGAGCGGGAGTGGCTACACCTTC
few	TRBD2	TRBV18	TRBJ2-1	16	CASSQLAGAPSNEQFF	TGTGCCAGCTCACAACTAGCGGGGGCCCCCAGTAATGAGCAGTTCTTC
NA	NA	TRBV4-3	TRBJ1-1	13	CASSLGVNGEAFF	TGCGCCAGCAGCCTAGGGGTGAATGGCGAAGCTTTCTTT
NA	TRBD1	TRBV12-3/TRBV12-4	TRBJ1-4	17	CASSSGQAVMGNEKLFF	TGTGCCAGCAGTTCCGGACAGGCTGTAATGGGTAATGAAAAACTGTTTTTT
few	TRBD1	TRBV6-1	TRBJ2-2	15	CASRTTGENTGELFF	TGTGCCAGCAGGACGACAGGGGAGAACACCGGGGAGCTGTTTTTT
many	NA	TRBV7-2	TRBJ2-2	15	CASSSTGAGTGELFF	TGTGCCAGCAGCTCGACCGGGGCTGGGACCGGGGAGCTGTTTTTT
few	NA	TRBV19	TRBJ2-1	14	CASSSLGSYNEQFF	TGTGCCAGTAGTTCGCTGGGGTCCTACAATGAGCAGTTCTTC
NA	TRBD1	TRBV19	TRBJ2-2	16	CASTNPGQTRHGELFF	TGTGCCAGTACCAATCCGGGACAGACGCGTCACGGGGAGCTGTTTTTT
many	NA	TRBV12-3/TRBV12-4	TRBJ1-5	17	CASSKTAAPGRNQPQHF	TGTGCCAGCAGCAAAACGGCGGCGCCTGGGCGCAATCAGCCCCAGCATTTT
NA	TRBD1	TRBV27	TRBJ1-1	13	CASTSGGGGEAFF	TGTGCCAGCACCTCAGGGGGCGGGGGTGAAGCTTTCTTT
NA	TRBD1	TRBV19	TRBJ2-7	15	CASSIPGTGVYEQYF	TGTGCCAGTAGTATCCCTGGGACAGGGGTCTACGAGCAGTACTTC
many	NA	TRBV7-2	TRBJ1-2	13	CASSNDGDYGYTF	TGTGCCAGCAGCAACGACGGAGACTATGGCTACACCTTC
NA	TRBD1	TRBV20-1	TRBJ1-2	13	CSARGQGDYGYTF	TGCAGTGCTAGGGGACAGGGTGACTATGGCTACACCTTC
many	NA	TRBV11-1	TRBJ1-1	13	CASSLYIGGEAFF	TGTGCCAGCAGCTTATATATCGGGGGTGAAGCTTTCTTT
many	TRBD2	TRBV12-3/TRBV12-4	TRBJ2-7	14	CASSLGLASGGLNF	TGTGCCAGCAGTTTAGGGCTGGCTAGCGGGGGACTGAACTTC